Below, 23 T cell receptor beta chains from the same sample are listed, as sequenced in a study of blood T cell repertoires in COVID-19. Profiling relied on immunoSEQ multiplex PCR, and the TCRdb table lists in-frame clones only, not all of them. The profile shows over 250,000 clones, roughly 85% of them singletons. The sequenced sample consisted of peripheral blood. The receptors here all came from a man in his fifties or sixties with active or convalescent COVID-19.

The J gene is TRBJ1-1, the V gene TRBV19; weak D call: TRBD1 (6 bases). There are 13 residues in the CDR3. Germline CDR1 is LNHDA and CDR2 is SQIVND (reference sequence). V was trimmed by 9 bases and J by 6 bases, leaving 17 bases between them. DNA for the CDR3: TGTGCCAGCACACAGGGAATTCGGGCTGAAGCTTTCTTT. This sequence encodes CASTQGIRAEAFF.

This clone was observed a single time. The chain employs TRBV9 and TRBJ1-3; D is unclear. The CDR3 consists of 16 residues. CDR1 is SGDLS, CDR2 YYNGEE, per germline. V was cut by 4 bases and J by 0 bases, with 14 bases left in between. Written as DNA, the CDR3 is TGTGCCAGCAGCTTAACCCCTGCGAGCTCTGGAAACACCATATATTTT. It specifies CASSLTPASSGNTIYF.

Only one count was recorded for this clone. J is TRBJ2-4 and V is TRBV27; the D gene is possibly TRBD2 (6 bases). The CDR3 is 12 residues long. CDR1 is MNHEY, CDR2 SMNVEV, per germline (reference sequence). V lost 8 bases and J lost 6, with 11 bases in between. Written as DNA, the CDR3 is TGTGCCAGCGTGGGAGCGGGAAACATTCAGTACTTC. It specifies CASVGAGNIQYF.

The chain employs TRBV5-4 and TRBJ1-2; 10 nucleotides match TRBD1. Germline V gene lookup returns CDR1 SGHNT and CDR2 YYREEE (reference sequence). V was pared by 3 bases and J by 7 bases, with 9 bases of the junction left unmatched. This CDR3 spans 15 amino acids. CDR3 amino acids: CASSSYRQGASGYTF. In DNA, the CDR3 is TGTGCCAGCAGCTCTTATCGACAGGGGGCGAGTGGCTACACCTTC.

The gene calls are TRBV5-6 and TRBJ1-5; tentatively, D is TRBD1 (5 bases). V was trimmed by 0 bases and J by 2 bases, leaving 18 bases between them. This CDR3 region has 18 residues. Germline V CDR1 and CDR2: SGHDT, YYEEEE. CDR3 residues: CASSLGGAGHRGNQPQHF. The CDR3 region has the DNA TGTGCCAGCAGCTTGGGGGGCGCGGGGCATAGAGGCAATCAGCCCCAGCATTTT.

V usage is TRBV7-2 and J usage is TRBJ2-1, with 12 positions matching TRBD1. The CDR3 has 16 amino acids. The ends lost 4 bases at V and 6 bases at J; junction bases unmatched: 7. Per the germline V gene, CDR1 is SGHTA and CDR2 is FQGNSA. The CDR3 sequence is CASSSGGTGGSNEQFF. DNA for the CDR3: TGTGCCAGCAGCTCCGGCGGGACAGGGGGCAGCAATGAGCAGTTCTTC.

The genes are TRBV20-1 and TRBJ1-1; a possible D gene is TRBD1 (5 bases). Looked up from germline, CDR1 is DFQATT and CDR2 is SNEGSKA (reference sequence). This CDR3 comprises 11 residues. Trimming pared 5 bases from V and 7 bases from J, leaving 11 bases between. CDR3 sequence (DNA): TGCAGTGCTGGTGGGGGAGATGAAGCTTTCTTT. It yields the protein CSAGGGDEAFF.

The V gene is TRBV18, the J gene TRBJ1-1; no clear D gene. The length of the CDR3 is 15 residues. V lost 2 bases and J 6 bases, leaving 16 bases between the germline ends. Germline lookup yields CDR1 KGHSH and CDR2 LQKENI. CDR3 residues: CASSPRSSLEAEAFF. The CDR3 DNA reads TGTGCCAGCTCACCAAGATCATCCTTAGAGGCTGAAGCTTTCTTT.

The V and J genes are TRBV19 and TRBJ2-3; 11 bases fit TRBD2. V shed 3 bases, J shed 1 base, and the junction held 3 bases outside the gene matches. The CDR3 runs 16 residues. Germline V gives CDR1 LNHDA, CDR2 SQIVND (reference sequence). CDR3 residues: CASSMILAGGTDTQYF. The CDR3 DNA sequence: TGTGCCAGTAGTATGATACTAGCGGGAGGCACAGATACGCAGTATTTT.

This chain uses TRBV9 with TRBJ2-6, with a weak D call TRBD1 (6 bases). The germline V and J ends were trimmed by 4 bases and 2 bases, with 16 bases remaining between them. The germline V gene encodes CDR1 SGDLS and CDR2 YYNGEE. CDR3 length: 17 amino acids. The CDR3 nucleotides are TGTGCCAGCAGCCCCAAGACAGGTATTGCTGGGGCCAACGTCCTGACTTTC. Its protein product is CASSPKTGIAGANVLTF.

The chain couples TRBV5-4 to TRBJ2-7; 8 nucleotides match TRBD2. V shed 3 bases, J shed 0 bases, and the junction held 8 bases outside the gene matches. The CDR3 consists of 16 residues. The germline CDR1 and CDR2 sequences are SGHNT and YYREEE (reference sequence). The CDR3 DNA reads TGTGCCAGCAGCTCCGGACTAGCTCAAAGCTCCTACGAGCAGTACTTC. This codes for CASSSGLAQSSYEQYF.

The CDR3 nucleotides are TGTGCCAGCAGTAAAGGACAGGGGGGAACCTACGAGCAGTACTTC. It codes for CASSKGQGGTYEQYF. The rearrangement uses TRBV6-4 and TRBJ2-7, with TRBD1 identical over 10 bases. Per germline, CDR1 MRHNA and CDR2 SNTAGT. V was clipped by 5 bases and J by 2 bases; unmatched bases: 6. The CDR3 consists of 15 residues.

This chain joins TRBV18 and TRBJ2-7; weak D call: TRBD1 (6 bases). V lost 2 bases to trimming and J lost 3 bases, with 14 bases between them. CDR1 is KGHSH, CDR2 LQKENI, per germline. There are 15 residues in the CDR3. The chain's CDR3 is CASSPSTGSNYEQYF. The CDR3 region has the DNA TGTGCCAGCTCACCATCCACAGGGTCGAACTACGAGCAGTACTTC.

This chain uses TRBV15 with TRBJ2-1, with 11 bases aligning to TRBD2. This CDR3 has 20 amino acids. Trimming at V came to 2 bases and at J to 0 bases, leaving 12 bases not matched to a gene. In germline, CDR1 is LNHNV, CDR2 YYDKDF (reference sequence). CDR3 nucleotide sequence: TGTGCCACCAGCAGACACGGACTAGCGGGCGGCCCGCGCTCCTACAATGAGCAGTTCTTC. This encodes CATSRHGLAGGPRSYNEQFF.

This sequence joins TRBV4-1 and TRBJ1-1, with D possibly being TRBD1 (6 bases). Per germline, CDR1 MGHRA and CDR2 YSYEKL. Trimming removed 0 bases at V and 4 bases at J, with 18 bases between. There are 17 residues in the CDR3. The CDR3 coding sequence is TGCGCCAGCAGCCAAGACCCCGGGGGGGGCTCAGCCACTGAAGCTTTCTTT. This sequence encodes CASSQDPGGGSATEAFF.

V is TRBV7-2 and J is TRBJ1-4; D is uncertain. Trimming removed 7 bases at V and 12 bases at J, with 24 bases between. This CDR3 has 15 residues. Germline V lookup: CDR1 SGHTA, CDR2 FQGNSA. Here the CDR3 DNA reads TGTGCCAGCACCGCCCCCGGAGGCGTAGGGAAAGAACTGTTTTTT. Translated, it gives CASTAPGGVGKELFF.

This sequence joins TRBV15 and TRBJ2-1; tentative D call: TRBD2 (6 bases). The CDR3 has 15 amino acids. The V and J ends lost 0 bases and 2 bases respectively, with 8 bases between them. The V gene's germline CDR1 is LNHNV and CDR2 YYDKDF (reference sequence). CDR3 protein: CATSRDAGTYNEQFF. The CDR3, as DNA: TGTGCCACCAGCAGAGACGCGGGAACCTACAATGAGCAGTTCTTC.

The chain carries TRBV30 and TRBJ2-7; D is possibly TRBD1 (6 bases). The CDR3 has 12 amino acids. CDR1 and CDR2 (germline): GTSNPN, SVGIG (reference sequence). V lost 2 bases, J lost 6 bases, and 11 bases lay in between. CDR3 sequence: CAWSSTGTEQYF. The CDR3 DNA follows: TGTGCCTGGAGTTCCACAGGGACCGAGCAGTACTTC.

This chain connects TRBV18 to TRBJ1-5; TRBD1 is a possible D gene (6 bases). Germline-derived CDR1 and CDR2 are KGHSH and LQKENI. Trimming took off 4 bases at V and 0 bases at J, with 10 bases between the two ends. The CDR3 is 15 amino acids. The CDR3 bases are TGTGCCAGCTCACTAGGGACACCTAGCAATCAGCCCCAGCATTTT. Translation gives CASSLGTPSNQPQHF. The whole variable domain, remainder taken from reference TRBV18 and TRBJ1-5, is NAGVMQNPRHLVRRRGQEARLRCSPMKGHSHVYWYRQLPEEGLKFMVYLQKENIIDESGMPKERFSAEFPKEGPSILRIQQVVRGDSAAYFCASSLGTPSNQPQHFGDGTRLSIL.

The gene calls are TRBV2 and TRBJ1-2; D unresolved. V lost 2 bases to trimming and J lost 4 bases, with 11 bases between them. Germline V lookup: CDR1 SNHLY, CDR2 FYNNEI. The CDR3 runs 14 residues. The CDR3 nucleotides read TGTGCCAGCAGTGAACCTCGGCAGGCCTATGGCTACACCTTC. Protein sequence: CASSEPRQAYGYTF.

The rearrangement joins TRBV30 to TRBJ2-7; D unresolved. Germline V gives CDR1 GTSNPN, CDR2 SVGIG (reference sequence). The V and J ends lost 0 bases and 9 bases respectively, with 15 bases between them. The CDR3 consists of 13 residues. CDR3 in DNA: TGTGCCTGGAGTGTCCAATCCCCCAGTCGGCAGTACTTC. Its protein is CAWSVQSPSRQYF.

The chain carries TRBV10-3 and TRBJ2-1; 14 bases align to TRBD2. This CDR3 is built from 18 residues. The J segment lost 2 bases and the V segment lost 2 bases, leaving 5 bases of the junction unmatched. In germline, CDR1 is ENHRY, CDR2 SYGVKD. The CDR3 protein is CAISEGTSGSDPYNEQFF. CDR3 DNA sequence: TGTGCCATCAGTGAGGGGACTAGCGGGAGTGACCCCTACAATGAGCAGTTCTTC.

The chain couples TRBV5-6 to TRBJ2-1; 7 bases are a match to TRBD2. The CDR3 spans 17 residues. Germline CDR1 SGHDT, CDR2 YYEEEE. V lost 3 bases and J lost 2; bases outside the gene matches: 11. For the CDR3, the DNA is TGTGCCAGCAGCTCGAGACTGGGGAGGGAGGCCTACAATGAGCAGTTCTTC. Translation: CASSSRLGREAYNEQFF.